Detailed here is one TCR beta chain. Its antigen remains unknown. One end of the junction does not line up with germline, which may come from a read error. This sample is part of a study of cytomegalovirus exposure and HLA in healthy donors. PCR primers comprised 60 Vbeta and 13 Jbeta primers. The assay was immunoSEQ multiplex PCR, and TCRdb's table has in-frame clones only and misses some. The sample lists under 150,000 clones, about 80% seen once, with roughly 4% in the top ten. Per the germline V gene, CDR1 is MDHEN and CDR2 is SYDVKM. This CDR3 is 14 amino acids long. Study-level findings and limits: Because they were indistinguishable, some V segments, including TRBV6-2 and TRBV6-3, were excluded. Reportedly, a later analysis found an Asian-associated ancestry cluster had fewer N-insertions than the roughly 700-donor mean.

The sequenced sample consisted of PBMCs. The clonotype was recovered from a woman between 40 and 55 years old in good health and CMV-seronegative. This chain joins TRBV28 and TRBJ2-5, with 8 bases identical to TRBD1. The CDR3 sequence is CASSLWPGTGDFHF. The DNA of the CDR3 is TGTGCCAGCAGTTTATGGCCCGGGACAGGCGATTTCCACTTC.